This T cell receptor beta chain was captured by sequencing in a study of cytomegalovirus exposure and HLA in healthy donors. Researchers ran the PCR with 60 Vbeta and 13 Jbeta primers. Using immunoSEQ multiplex PCR, the repertoire was profiled, and TCRdb retains in-frame clones only, with some absent. This repertoire comprises more than 40,000 clones; its ten largest clones make up about 2%. V shed 2 bases, J shed 4 bases, and the junction held 8 bases outside the gene matches. This CDR3 has 16 residues. Germline-derived CDR1 and CDR2 are KGHSH and LQKENI. Sequences were obtained from PBMCs. V gene TRBV18 combines with J gene TRBJ2-5, with 9 bases matching TRBD2. This TCR was sampled from a woman between 40 and 55 years old in good health and CMV-seronegative. The CDR3 DNA is TGTGCCAGCTCACCAGAGCTAGCGGGGACGGGAGAGACCCAGTACTTC. The encoded protein is CASSPELAGTGETQYF.